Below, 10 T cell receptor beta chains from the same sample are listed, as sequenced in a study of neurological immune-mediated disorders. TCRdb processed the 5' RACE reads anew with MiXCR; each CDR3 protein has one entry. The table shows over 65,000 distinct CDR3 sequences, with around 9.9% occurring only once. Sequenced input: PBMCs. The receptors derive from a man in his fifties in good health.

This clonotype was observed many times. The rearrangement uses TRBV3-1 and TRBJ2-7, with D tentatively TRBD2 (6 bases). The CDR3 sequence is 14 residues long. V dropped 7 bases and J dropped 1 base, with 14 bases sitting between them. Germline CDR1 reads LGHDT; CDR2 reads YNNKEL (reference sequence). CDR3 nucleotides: TGTGCCAGCACCAAGGGACTGGGGTCCTACGAGCAGTACTTC. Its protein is CASTKGLGSYEQYF.

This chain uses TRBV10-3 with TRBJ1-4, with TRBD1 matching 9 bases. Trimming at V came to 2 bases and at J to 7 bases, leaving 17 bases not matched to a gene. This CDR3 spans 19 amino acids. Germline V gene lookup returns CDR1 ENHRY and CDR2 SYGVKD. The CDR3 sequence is CAISETTGGTGSAGEKLFF. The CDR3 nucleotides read TGTGCCATCAGTGAGACCACTGGGGGGACAGGGTCAGCAGGTGAAAAACTGTTTTTT.

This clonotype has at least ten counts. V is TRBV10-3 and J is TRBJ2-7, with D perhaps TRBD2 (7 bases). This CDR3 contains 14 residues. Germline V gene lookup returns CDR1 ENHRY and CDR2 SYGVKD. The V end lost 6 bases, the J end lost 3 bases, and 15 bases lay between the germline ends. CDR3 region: CAIRSGAGDYEQYF. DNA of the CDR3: TGTGCCATCAGGTCGGGGGCGGGAGACTACGAGCAGTACTTC.

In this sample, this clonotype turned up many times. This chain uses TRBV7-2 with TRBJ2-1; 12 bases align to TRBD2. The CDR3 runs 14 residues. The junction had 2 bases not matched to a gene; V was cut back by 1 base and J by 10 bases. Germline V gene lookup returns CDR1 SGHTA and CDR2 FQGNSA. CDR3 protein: CASSLGLAGGEQFF. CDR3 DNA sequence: TGTGCCAGCAGCTTAGGGCTAGCGGGGGGGGAGCAGTTCTTC.

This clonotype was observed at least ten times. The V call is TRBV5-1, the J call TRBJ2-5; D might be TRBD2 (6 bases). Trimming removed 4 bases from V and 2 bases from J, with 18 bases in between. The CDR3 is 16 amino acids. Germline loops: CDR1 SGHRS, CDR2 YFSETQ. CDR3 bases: TGCGCCAGCAGCCTGAGTTGGGGGGAGAGTCAAGAGACCCAGTACTTC. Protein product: CASSLSWGESQETQYF.

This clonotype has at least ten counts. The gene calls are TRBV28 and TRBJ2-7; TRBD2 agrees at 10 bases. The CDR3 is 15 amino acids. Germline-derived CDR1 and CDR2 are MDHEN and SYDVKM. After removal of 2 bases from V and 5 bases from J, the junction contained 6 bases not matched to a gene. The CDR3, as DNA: TGTGCCAGCAGTTTACTAGCGGGAGAATTCGACGAGCAGTACTTC. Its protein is CASSLLAGEFDEQYF.

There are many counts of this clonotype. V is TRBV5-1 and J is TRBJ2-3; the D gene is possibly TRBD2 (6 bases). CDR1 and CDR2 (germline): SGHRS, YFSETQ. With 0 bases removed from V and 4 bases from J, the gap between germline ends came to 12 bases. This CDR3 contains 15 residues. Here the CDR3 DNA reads TGCGCCAGCAGCTTGGCAGTCGGGGGTTCAGATACGCAGTATTTT. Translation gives CASSLAVGGSDTQYF.

CDR3 sequence (DNA): TGTGCCAGCACCTTGGACGGTGCGTACGCCCCTCTCTCTGGGGCCAACGTCCTGACTTTC. Translating it yields CASTLDGAYAPLSGANVLTF. This chain links TRBV6-5 with TRBJ2-6; D gene ambiguous. The CDR3 length is 20 residues. CDR1 is MNHEY, CDR2 SVGAGI, per germline. The V end was cut by 7 bases, the J end by 0 bases, with 25 bases between.

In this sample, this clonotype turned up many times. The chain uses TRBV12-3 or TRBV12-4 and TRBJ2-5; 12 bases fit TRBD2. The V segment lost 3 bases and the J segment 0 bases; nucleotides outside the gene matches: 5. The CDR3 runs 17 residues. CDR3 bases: TGTGCCAGCAGTTTCCGGACTAGCGGGGTTTACCAAGAGACCCAGTACTTC. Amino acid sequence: CASSFRTSGVYQETQYF.

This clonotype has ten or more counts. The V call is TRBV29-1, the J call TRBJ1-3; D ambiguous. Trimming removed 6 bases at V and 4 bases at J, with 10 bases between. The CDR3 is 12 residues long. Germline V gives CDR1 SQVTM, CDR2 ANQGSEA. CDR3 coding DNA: TGCAGCGTAATAAGCCCCGGAAACACCATATATTTT. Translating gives CSVISPGNTIYF.